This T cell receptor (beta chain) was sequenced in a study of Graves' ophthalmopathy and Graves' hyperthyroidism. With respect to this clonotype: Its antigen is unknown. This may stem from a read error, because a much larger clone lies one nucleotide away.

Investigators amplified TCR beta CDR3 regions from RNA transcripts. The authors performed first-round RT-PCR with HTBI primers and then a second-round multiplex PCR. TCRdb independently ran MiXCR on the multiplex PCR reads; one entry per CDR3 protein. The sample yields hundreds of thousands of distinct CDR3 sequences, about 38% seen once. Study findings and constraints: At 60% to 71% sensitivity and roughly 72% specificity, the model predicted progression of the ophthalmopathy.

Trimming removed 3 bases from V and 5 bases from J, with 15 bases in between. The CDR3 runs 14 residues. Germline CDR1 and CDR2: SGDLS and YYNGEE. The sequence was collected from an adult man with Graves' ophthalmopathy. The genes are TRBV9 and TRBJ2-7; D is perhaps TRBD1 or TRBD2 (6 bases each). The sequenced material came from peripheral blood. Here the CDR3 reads CASSGGGGWDEQYF. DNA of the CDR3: TGTGCCAGCAGCGGAGGAGGGGGATGGGACGAGCAGTACTTC.